These 32 T cell receptor beta chains were sequenced from one sample in a study of cytomegalovirus exposure and HLA in healthy donors. Primers included in the PCR were 60 Vbeta and 13 Jbeta primers. Clones were read by immunoSEQ multiplex PCR, and TCRdb kept only the in-frame ones, dropping some. The sample lists fewer than 200,000 clones, approximately 78% occurring once. Material: PBMCs. These receptors originate from a human donor in good health.

The chain recombines TRBV5-1 with TRBJ1-5, with D possibly matching TRBD1 (6 bases). CDR1 is SGHRS and CDR2 is YFSETQ in the germline V gene. This CDR3 region has 15 residues. The V end lost 1 base, the J end lost 0 bases, and 8 bases lay between the germline ends. The CDR3, as DNA: TGCGCCAGCAGCTTGTCGGACAGTAGCAATCAGCCCCAGCATTTT. It is translated as CASSLSDSSNQPQHF.

The chain recombines TRBV6-5 with TRBJ1-4, with a tentative D call TRBD1 (5 bases). CDR3 size: 16 residues. V lost 1 base, J lost 6 bases, and 15 bases lay in between. Per germline, CDR1 MNHEY and CDR2 SVGAGI. The CDR3 protein is CASSYFLLDTDEKLFF. The CDR3, as DNA: TGTGCCAGCAGTTACTTTTTGTTGGACACAGATGAAAAACTGTTTTTT.

J is TRBJ1-6 and V is TRBV5-6; D is perhaps TRBD1 (5 bases). The germline gives CDR1 SGHDT, CDR2 YYEEEE. This CDR3 has 15 residues. Trimming shortened V by 4 bases and J by 10 bases, and 18 bases separated the two germline ends. The chain's CDR3 is CASSRRGRLDSPLHF. CDR3 coding DNA: TGTGCCAGCAGCCGGCGGGGCCGGCTAGACTCACCCCTCCACTTT.

This sequence joins TRBV29-1 and TRBJ1-1; D remains unclear. Deletions cut 3 bases from V and 4 bases from J, with 9 bases between. The CDR3 sequence is 12 residues long. Germline CDR1 reads SQVTM; CDR2 reads ANQGSEA. The CDR3 sequence: CSVDGAPTEAFF. The CDR3 coding sequence is TGCAGCGTTGACGGAGCCCCCACTGAAGCTTTCTTT.

The chain uses TRBV18 and TRBJ2-5, with 11 bases matching TRBD2. The length of the CDR3 is 13 residues. The V gene's germline CDR1 is KGHSH and CDR2 LQKENI. With 6 bases clipped from V and 5 bases from J, the junction kept 2 bases outside the gene matches. The CDR3 reads CASSLAGGETQYF. DNA of the CDR3: TGTGCCAGCTCTCTAGCGGGGGGTGAGACCCAGTACTTC.

This chain connects TRBV18 to TRBJ1-4; a weak D match, TRBD1 (6 bases). The germline V gene encodes CDR1 KGHSH and CDR2 LQKENI. The CDR3 is 14 residues long. V was shortened by 6 bases and J by 8 bases, with 16 bases between the two germline ends. CDR3 in DNA: TGTGCCAGCTCCCGGCAGGGGAGAGAAGAAAAACTGTTTTTT. It translates to CASSRQGREEKLFF.

This clone appeared a few times. The DNA for the CDR3 is TGTGCCAGCAGCTTGGAGGGGATTCCTGGCTACACCTTC. It is translated as CASSLEGIPGYTF. The chain joins TRBV5-5 to TRBJ1-2, with TRBD1 as a possible D gene (5 bases). The CDR3 covers 13 residues. In germline, CDR1 is SGHKS, CDR2 YYEKEE (reference sequence). Trimming took 0 bases from V and 7 from J, leaving 10 bases between them.

The chain has TRBV2 and TRBJ2-7; 7 bases are a match to TRBD1. CDR1 is SNHLY and CDR2 is FYNNEI in the germline V gene. The CDR3 is 12 residues long. V was pared by 6 bases and J by 5 bases, with 4 bases of the junction left unmatched. The CDR3 region is CASSPTGDEQYF. In DNA, the CDR3 is TGTGCCAGCAGCCCCACAGGGGACGAGCAGTACTTC.

This clone has only a few counts. The rearrangement joins TRBV7-9 to TRBJ2-3; 7 bases line up with TRBD2. This CDR3 has 15 residues. CDR1 is SEHNR, CDR2 FQNEAQ, per germline (reference sequence). The V gene end was trimmed by 4 bases and the J gene end by 2 bases; junction bases not matched to a gene: 6. CDR3 loop: CASSSGLADTDTQYF. In nucleotides, the CDR3 is TGTGCCAGCAGCTCGGGGCTAGCGGACACAGATACGCAGTATTTT. Together with reference TRBV7-9 and TRBJ2-3, the CDR3 gives the full variable domain: DTGVSQNPRHKITKRGQNVTFRCDPISEHNRLYWYRQTLGQGPEFLTYFQNEAQLEKSRLLSDRFSAERPKGSFSTLEIQRTEQGDSAMYLCASSSGLADTDTQYFGPGTRLTVL.

This sequence joins TRBV5-4 and TRBJ2-7; 7 bases line up with TRBD1. Germline V gene lookup returns CDR1 SGHNT and CDR2 YYREEE (reference sequence). There are 16 residues in the CDR3. Germline trimming cut 4 bases from V and 1 base from J; bases unmatched to any gene: 11. As DNA, the CDR3 is TGTGCCAGCAGCAACCAATTGACAGGGCTTTCCTACGAGCAGTACTTC. Translating gives CASSNQLTGLSYEQYF.

V and J are TRBV11-3 and TRBJ2-7; TRBD1 might be the D (6 bases). The CDR3 covers 13 residues. Deletions cut 2 bases from V and 7 bases from J, with 12 bases between. Germline CDR1 reads SGHNT; CDR2 reads YENEEA. Here the CDR3 DNA reads TGTGCCAGCAGCTTATCCGGGACACTAGAGCAGTACTTC. It specifies CASSLSGTLEQYF.

The rearrangement links TRBV6-4 to TRBJ1-2, with D tentatively TRBD1 (5 bases). V shed 6 bases and J shed 2 bases, with 16 bases lying between them. From germline, CDR1 is MRHNA and CDR2 SNTAGT. This CDR3 has 15 residues. The CDR3 coding sequence is TGTGCCAGCAGGGGGTCATGGGGCGAAAACTATGGCTACACCTTC. Translated, it gives CASRGSWGENYGYTF.

This CDR3 reads CASSPTALAQDTQYF. As DNA, the CDR3 is TGTGCCAGCTCACCCACGGCACTAGCGCAAGATACGCAGTATTTT. The rearrangement joins TRBV18 to TRBJ2-3, with 7 bases aligning to TRBD2. Germline V lookup: CDR1 KGHSH, CDR2 LQKENI. The length of the CDR3 is 15 residues. J was trimmed by 5 bases and V by 3 bases; bases with no gene match: 8. The whole variable domain, remainder taken from reference TRBV18 and TRBJ2-3, is NAGVMQNPRHLVRRRGQEARLRCSPMKGHSHVYWYRQLPEEGLKFMVYLQKENIIDESGMPKERFSAEFPKEGPSILRIQQVVRGDSAAYFCASSPTALAQDTQYFGPGTRLTVL.

The V gene is TRBV6-5, the J gene TRBJ1-1, with D perhaps TRBD1 (6 bases). Trimming shortened V by 0 bases and J by 0 bases, and 11 bases separated the two germline ends. The CDR3 length is 16 residues. Germline V gene sequence: CDR1 MNHEY, CDR2 SVGAGI. In DNA form, the CDR3 reads TGTGCCAGCAGTTACTCGGGGGCGTTAATGAACACTGAAGCTTTCTTT. Its translation is CASSYSGALMNTEAFF.

This chain links TRBV4-1 with TRBJ1-1; no clear D gene. CDR1 is MGHRA and CDR2 is YSYEKL in the germline V gene. The CDR3 runs to 14 residues. Trimming stripped 1 base from V and 4 bases from J, with 10 bases between. CDR3 region: CASSQVVVVTEAFF. The CDR3 bases are TGCGCCAGCAGCCAAGTTGTGGTAGTCACTGAAGCTTTCTTT.

The J gene is TRBJ2-3, the V gene TRBV9, with 9 nucleotides matching TRBD2. V lost 2 bases, J lost 6 bases, and 13 bases stayed unmatched. The CDR3 spans 17 residues. Germline lookup yields CDR1 SGDLS and CDR2 YYNGEE. The CDR3 region has the DNA TGTGCCAGCAGCGTCGGGACTAGCCTTCAACGAGCGGATACGCAGTATTTT. It codes for CASSVGTSLQRADTQYF.

The V gene is TRBV10-3, the J gene TRBJ1-6, with 7 bases lining up with TRBD1. V lost 7 bases, J lost 9 bases, and 9 bases stayed unmatched. The CDR3 spans 14 residues. CDR1 and CDR2 from the germline V gene are ENHRY and SYGVKD. The CDR3 protein is CAITVDRESSPLHF. For the CDR3, the DNA is TGTGCCATCACCGTTGACAGGGAAAGTTCACCCCTCCACTTT.

The rearrangement links TRBV13 to TRBJ2-5, with D possibly being TRBD2 (6 bases). The J call may be incorrect, as the DNA end agrees better with TRBJ2-7. The CDR3 runs 14 residues. Germline V gene lookup returns CDR1 PRHDT and CDR2 FYEKMQ (reference sequence). Here the CDR3 DNA reads TGTGCCAGCAGCTTAGGGGCGGGGTGGTACGAGCAGTACTTC. Protein sequence: CASSLGAGWYEQYF.

The V gene is TRBV11-2, the J gene TRBJ2-7; D possibly corresponds to TRBD1 (6 bases). V was shortened by 0 bases and J by 4 bases, with 16 bases between the two germline ends. Germline CDR1 is SGHAT and CDR2 is FQNNGV. This CDR3 has 16 residues. This chain's CDR3 is CASSLDPLDSAYEQYF. DNA of the CDR3: TGTGCCAGCAGCTTAGATCCCCTGGACAGTGCGTACGAGCAGTACTTC.

This clone was seen a few times. This rearrangement joins TRBV15 to TRBJ1-1; D unresolved. V gave up 1 base and J gave up 1 base, with 10 bases separating them. Germline-derived CDR1 and CDR2 are LNHNV and YYDKDF (reference sequence). There are 15 residues in the CDR3. CDR3: CATSRGRIANTEAFF. The CDR3 nucleotides read TGTGCCACCAGCAGAGGTAGGATAGCGAACACTGAAGCTTTCTTT.

The chain combines TRBV7-9 with TRBJ1-4; tentatively, D is TRBD1 (6 bases). The V and J ends lost 6 bases and 7 bases respectively, with 9 bases between them. Germline V gene lookup returns CDR1 SEHNR and CDR2 FQNEAQ (reference sequence). The CDR3 is made up of 12 amino acids. CDR3 DNA sequence: TGTGCCAGCAGGAGGGGGTCTGAAAAACTGTTTTTT. It is translated as CASRRGSEKLFF.

The chain employs TRBV4-3 and TRBJ1-1; 7 bases are shared with TRBD1. V gave up 1 base and J gave up 1 base; unmatched junction bases: 6. This CDR3 contains 16 residues. Germline loops: CDR1 LGHNA, CDR2 YSLEER. The CDR3 DNA reads as TGCGCCAGCAGCCAAGGTACAGGGGCGCGGAACACTGAAGCTTTCTTT. This sequence encodes CASSQGTGARNTEAFF.

The genes are TRBV7-3 and TRBJ2-5; 12 bases align to TRBD1. V lost 5 bases to trimming and J lost 5 bases; unmatched junction nucleotides: 6. This CDR3 region has 15 residues. The germline CDR1 and CDR2 sequences are SGHTA and FQGTGA. The chain's CDR3 is CASSPRDRGRETQYF. The CDR3 DNA reads as TGTGCCAGCAGCCCCCGGGACAGGGGGCGGGAGACCCAGTACTTC.

This clone showed up just a few times. The V gene is TRBV5-4, the J gene TRBJ2-2; D is possibly TRBD2 (5 bases). V was clipped by 4 bases and J by 5 bases, with 9 bases between them. The CDR3 consists of 13 residues. The germline V gene encodes CDR1 SGHNT and CDR2 YYREEE (reference sequence). The CDR3 sequence is CASSPDLTGELFF. The CDR3 coding sequence is TGTGCCAGCAGCCCGGACTTGACCGGGGAGCTGTTTTTT.

This clone was observed a single time. This chain links TRBV5-4 with TRBJ2-1, with 8 positions matching TRBD1. The CDR3 has 13 amino acids. V was pared by 4 bases and J by 8 bases, with 5 bases of the junction left unmatched. Per germline, CDR1 SGHNT and CDR2 YYREEE (reference sequence). In nucleotides, the CDR3 is TGTGCCAGCAGCAGAAACAGGGGGGATGAGCAGTTCTTC. Translation: CASSRNRGDEQFF.

The chain joins TRBV9 to TRBJ1-1; maybe TRBD1 (6 bases). CDR3 length: 15 amino acids. Germline CDR1 SGDLS, CDR2 YYNGEE. Trimming took 0 bases from V and 1 from J, leaving 10 bases between them. CDR3 region: CASSVEGTQNTEAFF. CDR3 nucleotide sequence: TGTGCCAGCAGCGTAGAAGGGACACAGAACACTGAAGCTTTCTTT.

CDR3 amino acids: CAWLGGYYGYTF. CDR3 nucleotides: TGTGCCTGGCTTGGGGGGTACTATGGCTACACCTTC. This chain joins TRBV30 and TRBJ1-2, with D perhaps TRBD1 (5 bases). The CDR3 extends over 12 amino acids. The ends were cut back, 5 bases at V and 3 bases at J, with 10 bases in the middle. Germline CDR1 reads GTSNPN; CDR2 reads SVGIG (reference sequence).

V is TRBV25-1 and J is TRBJ2-7; D is unclear. CDR3 length: 16 residues. V was clipped by 4 bases and J by 0 bases, with 16 bases between them. Germline V CDR1 and CDR2: MGHDK, SYGVNS. CDR3 sequence reads: CASSGPSLWSSYEQYF. CDR3 bases: TGTGCCAGCAGTGGCCCGTCCCTTTGGAGCTCCTACGAGCAGTACTTC.

In this sample, this clone turned up a few times. The chain recombines TRBV7-6 with TRBJ1-2; 7 nucleotides align to TRBD1. The V and J ends lost 6 bases and 8 bases, in that order; junction bases with no gene match: 9. The CDR3 contains 13 residues. Germline V gene lookup returns CDR1 SGHVS and CDR2 FNYEAQ. This CDR3 reads CASSLDRSLGYTF. In DNA, the CDR3 is TGTGCCAGCAGTCTGGACAGGAGCTTAGGCTACACCTTC.

The gene calls are TRBV21-1 and TRBJ2-7; the D call of TRBD2 is as the table states it, not checked on the DNA. TRBV21-1 is marked as a pseudogene. The CDR3 is made up of 15 amino acids. As DNA, the CDR3 is TGTGCCAGCAGCAAAAGGCGGTTCCGGGCCTACGAGCAGTACTTC. It is translated as CASSKRRFRAYEQYF.

The V gene is TRBV5-3, the J gene TRBJ2-7; 7 bases align to TRBD2. TRBV5-3 is sorted into the ORF group, with uncertain function. Losses at the gene ends were 0 bases for V and 0 bases for J; bases not matched to a gene: 12. This CDR3 has 18 residues. The CDR3 reads CARSLDGLMTGGSYEQYF. Written as DNA, the CDR3 is TGTGCCAGAAGCTTGGACGGTTTAATGACGGGGGGCTCCTACGAGCAGTACTTC.

V gene TRBV18 combines with J gene TRBJ1-1; TRBD1 might be the D (5 bases). Per germline, CDR1 KGHSH and CDR2 LQKENI. Between the trimmed V and J ends, which lost 4 bases and 2 bases, there was a span of 23 bases. The CDR3 totals 18 residues. The CDR3 DNA follows: TGTGCCAGCTCACAAACCCTAATCTCCTCAGGGCTTAACACTGAAGCTTTCTTT. Protein: CASSQTLISSGLNTEAFF.